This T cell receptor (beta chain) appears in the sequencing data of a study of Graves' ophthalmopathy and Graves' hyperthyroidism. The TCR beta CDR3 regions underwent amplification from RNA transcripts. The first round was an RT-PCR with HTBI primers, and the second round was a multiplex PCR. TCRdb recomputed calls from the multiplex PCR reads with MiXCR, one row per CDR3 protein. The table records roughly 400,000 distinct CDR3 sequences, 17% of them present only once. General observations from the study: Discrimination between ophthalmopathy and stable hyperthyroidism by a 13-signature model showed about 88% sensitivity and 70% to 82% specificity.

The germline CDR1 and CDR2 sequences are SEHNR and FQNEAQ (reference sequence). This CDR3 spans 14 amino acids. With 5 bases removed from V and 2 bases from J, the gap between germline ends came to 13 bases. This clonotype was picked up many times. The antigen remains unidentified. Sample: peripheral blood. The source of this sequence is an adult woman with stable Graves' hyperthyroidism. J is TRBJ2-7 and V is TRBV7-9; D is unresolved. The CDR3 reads CASSPTQHPYEQYF. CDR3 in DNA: TGTGCCAGCAGCCCAACACAGCATCCCTACGAGCAGTACTTC.